This T cell receptor beta chain is from a study of blood T cell repertoires in COVID-19. This clone has more than one count but fewer than ten. Measured with immunoSEQ multiplex PCR; TCRdb has only the in-frame clones, and not every one. Of about 300,000 clones listed, approximately 90% are singletons. The receptor's source is a woman aged 25 to 39 who had recovered from COVID-19. The sample comprised peripheral blood.

The CDR3 spells CASRLSGGSYNEQFF. DNA of the CDR3: TGTGCCAGCAGGCTTAGCGGGGGGTCCTACAATGAGCAGTTCTTC. This chain links TRBV3-1 (or the pseudogene TRBV3-2) with TRBJ2-1, with TRBD2 matching 10 bases. Germline CDR1 is LGHDT and CDR2 is YNNKEL (reference sequence). J was trimmed by 1 base and V by 6 bases; bases with no gene match: 3. The CDR3 runs to 15 residues.